This T cell receptor (beta chain) was captured in a study of blood T cell repertoires in COVID-19. About the research overall: Sites across the United States, Italy and Spain contributed samples from acute and convalescent COVID-19. T cells, B-cell-depleted T cells, or PBMCs supplied cDNA or gDNA.

As processed by the authors: Estimation of nucleated cell counts relied on the amplification of reference gene primers. Assay: immunoSEQ multiplex PCR; the TCRdb copy retains only in-frame clones and omits some. V, J and clone size derive from that table, while D and trimming were established from the DNA sequence. The table records about 35,000 clones, approximately 87% of them present only once. The germline CDR1 and CDR2 sequences are SNHLY and FYNNEI. V was pared by 6 bases and J by 0 bases, with 5 bases of the junction left unmatched. There are 14 residues in the CDR3. The sequence came from a human donor in a cohort sampled during active COVID-19. What was sequenced was peripheral blood. V gene TRBV2 combines with J gene TRBJ2-7; TRBD1 matches 7 bases. CDR3 sequence: CASSPTGNSYEQYF. The CDR3 DNA reads as TGTGCCAGCAGCCCGACAGGGAACTCCTACGAGCAGTACTTC.